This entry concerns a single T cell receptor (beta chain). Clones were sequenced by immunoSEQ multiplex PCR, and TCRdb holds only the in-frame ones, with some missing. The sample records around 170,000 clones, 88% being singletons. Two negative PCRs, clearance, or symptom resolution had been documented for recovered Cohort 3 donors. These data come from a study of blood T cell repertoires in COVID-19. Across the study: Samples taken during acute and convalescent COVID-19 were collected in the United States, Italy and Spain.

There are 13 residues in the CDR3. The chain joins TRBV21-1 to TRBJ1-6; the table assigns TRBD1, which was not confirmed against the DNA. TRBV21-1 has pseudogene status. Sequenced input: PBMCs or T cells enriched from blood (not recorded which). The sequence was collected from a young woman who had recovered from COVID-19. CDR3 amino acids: CASRAYRGSPLHF. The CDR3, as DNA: TGTGCCAGCAGGGCTTACAGGGGCTCACCCCTCCACTTT.